The TCR beta chain under discussion was sequenced for a study of cytomegalovirus exposure and HLA in healthy donors. Study-wide context: Genotyping showed roughly 77% of a few hundred donors falling in the Caucasian-associated ancestry cluster.

Study-level points and caveats: Researchers reported from a later analysis that most CMV-associated TCR beta chains appeared HLA-restricted. Per a prior analysis, the majority of TCR beta V segments were productive roughly 90% or roughly 30% of the time.

A word on this clone: Its antigen is undetermined.

CDR3 length equals 15 residues. Trimming cost V 3 bases and J 0 bases, with 9 bases left between them. CDR1 KGHSH and CDR2 LQKENI come from the germline V gene. Primers included in the PCR were 60 Vbeta and 13 Jbeta primers. TCRdb keeps only in-frame clones here, not all; method: immunoSEQ multiplex PCR. This table has 100,000 to 150,000 clones, about 10% appearing once. This clonotype was obtained from a young woman in good health and CMV-seropositive. Sequences were obtained from PBMCs. The V and J genes are TRBV18 and TRBJ1-3; a possible D gene is TRBD1 (5 bases). The CDR3 DNA is TGTGCCAGCTCACCTGACAGATCCTCTGGAAACACCATATATTTT. The encoded protein is CASSPDRSSGNTIYF.